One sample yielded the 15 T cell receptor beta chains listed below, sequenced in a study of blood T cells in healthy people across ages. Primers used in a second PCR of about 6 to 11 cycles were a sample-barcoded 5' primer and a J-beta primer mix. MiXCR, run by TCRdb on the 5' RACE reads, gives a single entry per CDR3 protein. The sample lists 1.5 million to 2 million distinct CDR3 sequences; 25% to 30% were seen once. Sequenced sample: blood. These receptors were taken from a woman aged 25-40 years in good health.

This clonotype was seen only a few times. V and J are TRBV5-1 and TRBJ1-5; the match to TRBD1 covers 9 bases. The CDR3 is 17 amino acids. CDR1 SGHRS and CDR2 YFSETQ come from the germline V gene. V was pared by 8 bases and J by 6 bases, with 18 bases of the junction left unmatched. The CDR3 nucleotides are TGCGCCAGTAGCCTCGGGATGGAACAGGGGGCTTCTCAGCCCCAGCATTTT. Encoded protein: CASSLGMEQGASQPQHF.

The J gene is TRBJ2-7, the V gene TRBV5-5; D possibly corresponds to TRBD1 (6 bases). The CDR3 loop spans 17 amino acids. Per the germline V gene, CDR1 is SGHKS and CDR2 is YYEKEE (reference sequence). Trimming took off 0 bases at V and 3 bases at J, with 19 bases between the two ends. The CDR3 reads CASSLVVGRDTLYEQYF. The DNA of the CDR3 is TGTGCCAGCAGCTTGGTAGTGGGCCGGGACACCCTCTACGAGCAGTACTTC.

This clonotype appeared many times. The CDR3 nucleotides read TGTGCCAGCCTGGGACAGGGGAACGCCAATGAGCAGTTCTTC. This gives the protein CASLGQGNANEQFF. The J gene is TRBJ2-1, the V gene TRBV6-5, with 10 bases aligning to TRBD1. Germline values: CDR1 MNHEY, CDR2 SVGAGI. The CDR3 has 14 amino acids. The ends lost 8 bases at V and 6 bases at J; junction bases unmatched: 7.

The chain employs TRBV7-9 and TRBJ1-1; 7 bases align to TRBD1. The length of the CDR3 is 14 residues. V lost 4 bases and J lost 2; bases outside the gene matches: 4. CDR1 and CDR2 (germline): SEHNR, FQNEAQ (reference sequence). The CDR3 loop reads CASSSGQHNTEAFF. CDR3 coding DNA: TGTGCCAGCAGCTCGGGACAGCACAACACTGAAGCTTTCTTT. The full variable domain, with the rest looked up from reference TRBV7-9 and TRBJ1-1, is DTGVSQNPRHKITKRGQNVTFRCDPISEHNRLYWYRQTLGQGPEFLTYFQNEAQLEKSRLLSDRFSAERPKGSFSTLEIQRTEQGDSAMYLCASSSGQHNTEAFFGQGTRLTVV.

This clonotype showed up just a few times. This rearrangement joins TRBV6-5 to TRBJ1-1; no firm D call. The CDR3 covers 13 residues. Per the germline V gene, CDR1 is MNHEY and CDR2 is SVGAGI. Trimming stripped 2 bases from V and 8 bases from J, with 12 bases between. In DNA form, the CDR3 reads TGTGCCAGCAGTTACCTCCCTGGGCAGGAAGCTTTCTTT. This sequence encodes CASSYLPGQEAFF.

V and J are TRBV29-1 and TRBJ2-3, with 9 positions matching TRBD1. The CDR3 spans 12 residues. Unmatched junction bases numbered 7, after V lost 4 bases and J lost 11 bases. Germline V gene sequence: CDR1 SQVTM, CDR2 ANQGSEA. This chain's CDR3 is CSVGDRDRVQYF. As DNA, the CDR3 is TGCAGCGTTGGGGACAGGGACCGTGTGCAGTATTTT.

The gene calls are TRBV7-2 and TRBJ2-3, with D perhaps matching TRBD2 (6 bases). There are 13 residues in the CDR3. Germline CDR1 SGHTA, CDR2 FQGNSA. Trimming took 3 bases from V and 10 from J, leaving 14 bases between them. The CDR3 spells CASSFPGSKAQYF. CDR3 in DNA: TGTGCCAGCAGCTTCCCCGGGAGCAAGGCGCAGTATTTT. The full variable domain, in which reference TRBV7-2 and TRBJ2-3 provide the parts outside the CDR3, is GAGVSQSPSNKVTEKGKDVELRCDPISGHTALYWYRQSLGQGLEFLIYFQGNSAPDKSGLPSDRFSAERTGGSVSTLTIQRTQQEDSAVYLCASSFPGSKAQYFGPGTRLTVL.

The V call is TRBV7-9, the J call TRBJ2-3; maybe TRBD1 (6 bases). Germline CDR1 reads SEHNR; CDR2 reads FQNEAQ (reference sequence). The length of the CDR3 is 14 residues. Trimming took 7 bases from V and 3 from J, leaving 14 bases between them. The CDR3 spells CASNDSGETDTQYF. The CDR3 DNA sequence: TGTGCCAGCAACGACTCAGGGGAAACAGATACGCAGTATTTT. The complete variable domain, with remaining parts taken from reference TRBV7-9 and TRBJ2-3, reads DTGVSQNPRHKITKRGQNVTFRCDPISEHNRLYWYRQTLGQGPEFLTYFQNEAQLEKSRLLSDRFSAERPKGSFSTLEIQRTEQGDSAMYLCASNDSGETDTQYFGPGTRLTVL.

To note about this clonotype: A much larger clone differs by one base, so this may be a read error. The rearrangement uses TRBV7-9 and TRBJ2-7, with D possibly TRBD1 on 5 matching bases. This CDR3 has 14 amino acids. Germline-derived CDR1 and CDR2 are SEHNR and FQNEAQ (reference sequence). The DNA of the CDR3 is TGTGCCAACAGCTACGGACAACCCTCCTACGAGCAGTACTTC. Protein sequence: CANSYGQPSYEQYF.

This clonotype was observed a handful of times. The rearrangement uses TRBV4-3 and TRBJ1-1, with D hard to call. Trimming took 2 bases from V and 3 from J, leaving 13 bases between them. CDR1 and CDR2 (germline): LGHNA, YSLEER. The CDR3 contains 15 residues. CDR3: CASSQSLWGDTEAFF. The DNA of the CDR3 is TGCGCCAGCAGCCAATCTTTGTGGGGAGACACTGAAGCTTTCTTT.

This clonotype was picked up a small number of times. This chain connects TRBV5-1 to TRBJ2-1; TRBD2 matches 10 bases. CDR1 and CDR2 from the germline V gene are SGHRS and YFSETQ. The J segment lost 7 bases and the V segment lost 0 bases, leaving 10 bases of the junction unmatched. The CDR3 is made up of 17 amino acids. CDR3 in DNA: TGCGCCAGCAGCTTGGTAGGGCAGCGGGGGGGCAAGAATGAGCAGTTCTTC. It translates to CASSLVGQRGGKNEQFF.

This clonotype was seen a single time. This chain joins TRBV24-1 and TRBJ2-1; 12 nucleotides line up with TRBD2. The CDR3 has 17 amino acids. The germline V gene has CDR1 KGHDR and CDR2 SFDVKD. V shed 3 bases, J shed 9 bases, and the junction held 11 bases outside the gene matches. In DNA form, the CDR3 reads TGTGCCACCAGTGATGCTAGCGGGGGGGCAGTGTCGGGTGAGCAGTTCTTC. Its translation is CATSDASGGAVSGEQFF.

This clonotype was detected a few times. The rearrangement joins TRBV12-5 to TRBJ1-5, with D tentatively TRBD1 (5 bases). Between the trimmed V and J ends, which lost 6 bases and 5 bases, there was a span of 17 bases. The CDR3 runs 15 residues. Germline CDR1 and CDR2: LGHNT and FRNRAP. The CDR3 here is CASGTVQGLHQPQHF. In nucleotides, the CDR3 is TGTGCTAGTGGCACCGTGCAGGGTCTCCATCAGCCCCAGCATTTT.

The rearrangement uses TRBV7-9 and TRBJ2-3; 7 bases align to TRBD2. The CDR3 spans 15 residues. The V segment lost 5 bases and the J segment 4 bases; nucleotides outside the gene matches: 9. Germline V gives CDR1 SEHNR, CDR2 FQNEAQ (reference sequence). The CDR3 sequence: CASSPRGLAADTQYF. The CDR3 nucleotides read TGTGCCAGCAGCCCAAGAGGGCTAGCGGCAGATACGCAGTATTTT.

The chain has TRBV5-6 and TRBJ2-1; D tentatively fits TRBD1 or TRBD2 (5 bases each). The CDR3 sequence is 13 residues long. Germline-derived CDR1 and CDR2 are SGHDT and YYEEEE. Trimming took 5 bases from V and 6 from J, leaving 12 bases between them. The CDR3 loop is CASRLWGSNEQFF. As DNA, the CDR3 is TGTGCCAGCAGGTTGTGGGGGAGCAATGAGCAGTTCTTC.